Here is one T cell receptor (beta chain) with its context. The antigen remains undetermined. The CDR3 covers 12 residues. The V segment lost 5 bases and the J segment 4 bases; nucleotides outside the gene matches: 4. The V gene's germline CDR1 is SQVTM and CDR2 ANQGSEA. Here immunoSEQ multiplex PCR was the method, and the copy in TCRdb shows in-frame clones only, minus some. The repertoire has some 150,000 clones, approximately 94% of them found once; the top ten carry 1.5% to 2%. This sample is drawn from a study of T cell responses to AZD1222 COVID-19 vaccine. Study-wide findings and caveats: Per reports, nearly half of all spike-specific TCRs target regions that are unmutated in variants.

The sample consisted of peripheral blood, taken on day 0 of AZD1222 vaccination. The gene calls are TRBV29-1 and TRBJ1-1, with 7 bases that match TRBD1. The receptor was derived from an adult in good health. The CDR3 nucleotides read TGCAGCGTTCAGACAGGGTTCACTGAAGCTTTCTTT. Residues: CSVQTGFTEAFF.